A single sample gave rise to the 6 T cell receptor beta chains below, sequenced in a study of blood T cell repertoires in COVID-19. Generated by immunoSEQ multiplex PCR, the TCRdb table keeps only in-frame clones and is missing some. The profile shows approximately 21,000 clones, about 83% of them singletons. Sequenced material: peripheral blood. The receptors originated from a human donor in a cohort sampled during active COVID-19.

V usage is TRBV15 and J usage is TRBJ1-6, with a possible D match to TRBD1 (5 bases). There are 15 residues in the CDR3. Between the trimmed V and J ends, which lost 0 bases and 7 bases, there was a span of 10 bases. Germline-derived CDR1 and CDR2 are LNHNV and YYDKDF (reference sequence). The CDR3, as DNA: TGTGCCACCAGCAGAGACAGGGTGGGCAATTCACCCCTCCACTTT. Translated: CATSRDRVGNSPLHF.

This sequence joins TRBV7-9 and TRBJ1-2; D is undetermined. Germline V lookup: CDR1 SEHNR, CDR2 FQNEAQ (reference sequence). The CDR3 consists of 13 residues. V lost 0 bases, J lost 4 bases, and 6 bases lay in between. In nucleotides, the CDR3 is TGTGCCAGCAGCTTAGCGTCCGGCTATGGCTACACCTTC. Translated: CASSLASGYGYTF.

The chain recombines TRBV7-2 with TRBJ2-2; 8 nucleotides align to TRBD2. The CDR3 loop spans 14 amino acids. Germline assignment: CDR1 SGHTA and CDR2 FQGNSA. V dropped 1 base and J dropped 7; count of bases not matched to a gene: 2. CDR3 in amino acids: CASSLELAVGELFF. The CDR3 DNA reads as TGTGCCAGCAGCTTAGAACTAGCGGTCGGGGAGCTGTTTTTT.

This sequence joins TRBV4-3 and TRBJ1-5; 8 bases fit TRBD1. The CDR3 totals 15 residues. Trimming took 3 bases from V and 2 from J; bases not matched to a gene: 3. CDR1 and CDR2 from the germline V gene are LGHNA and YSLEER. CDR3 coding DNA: TGCGCCAGCAGCCAGGAGGACAGGGGCAATCAGCCCCAGCATTTT. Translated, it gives CASSQEDRGNQPQHF.

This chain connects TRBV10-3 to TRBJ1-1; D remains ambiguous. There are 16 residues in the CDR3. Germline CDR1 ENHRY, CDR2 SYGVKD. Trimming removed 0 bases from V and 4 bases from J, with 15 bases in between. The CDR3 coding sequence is TGTGCCATCAGTGAGTCGTGGAGGGCCGACGGCACTGAAGCTTTCTTT. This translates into CAISESWRADGTEAFF.

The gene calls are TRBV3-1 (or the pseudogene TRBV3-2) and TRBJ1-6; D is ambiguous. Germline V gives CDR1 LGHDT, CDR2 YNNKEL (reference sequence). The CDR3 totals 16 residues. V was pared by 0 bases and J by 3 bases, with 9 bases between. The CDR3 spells CASSQDLHSYNSPLHF. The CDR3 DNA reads TGTGCCAGCAGCCAAGATCTCCACAGCTATAATTCACCCCTCCACTTT.